These 19 T cell receptor beta chains were sequenced from one sample in a study of blood T cell repertoires in COVID-19. Assay: immunoSEQ multiplex PCR; the TCRdb copy retains only in-frame clones and omits some. The sample consists of 120,000 or so clones, over 60% of them appearing once. The specimen sequenced was peripheral blood. The receptors stem from a man aged 40-55 years with active or convalescent COVID-19.

The chain carries TRBV11-2 and TRBJ1-1, with a weak D call TRBD1 (6 bases). CDR3 length: 14 amino acids. V lost 3 bases to trimming and J lost 2 bases, with 10 bases between them. Per the germline V gene, CDR1 is SGHAT and CDR2 is FQNNGV. DNA of the CDR3: TGTGCCAGCAGCTTCGCACAGGGAAACACTGAAGCTTTCTTT. It codes for CASSFAQGNTEAFF.

This clone was observed a handful of times. V gene TRBV5-4 combines with J gene TRBJ1-1, with D possibly matching TRBD1 (6 bases). CDR1 is SGHNT and CDR2 is YYREEE in the germline V gene (reference sequence). The CDR3 sequence is 15 residues long. With 0 bases removed from V and 2 bases from J, the gap between germline ends came to 11 bases. The CDR3 here is CASSLETGINTEAFF. DNA of the CDR3: TGTGCCAGCAGCTTGGAAACAGGGATAAACACTGAAGCTTTCTTT.

CDR3 amino acids: CASRDRVEYGYTF. CDR3 nucleotide sequence: TGTGCCAGTCGGGACAGGGTGGAATATGGCTACACCTTC. The J gene is TRBJ1-2, the V gene TRBV28; 9 nucleotides align to TRBD1. The CDR3 totals 13 residues. J was trimmed by 5 bases and V by 9 bases; bases with no gene match: 7. CDR1 MDHEN and CDR2 SYDVKM come from the germline V gene.

The table lists this clone with a count of one. The chain combines TRBV19 with TRBJ1-2; D remains unclear. CDR1 is LNHDA and CDR2 is SQIVND in the germline V gene (reference sequence). V was clipped by 5 bases and J by 4 bases, with 17 bases between them. The CDR3 extends over 15 amino acids. This CDR3 reads CASSPRNPGIYGYTF. The CDR3 nucleotides read TGTGCCAGTAGTCCCCGGAACCCGGGAATCTATGGCTACACCTTC.

The chain joins TRBV30 to TRBJ1-4; D might be TRBD1 (5 bases). There are 14 residues in the CDR3. V dropped 3 bases and J dropped 4 bases, with 12 bases sitting between them. Germline assignment: CDR1 GTSNPN and CDR2 SVGIG (reference sequence). In DNA, the CDR3 is TGTGCCTGGAGGTGGGGGGTCGGTAATGAAAAACTGTTTTTT. Amino acid sequence: CAWRWGVGNEKLFF.

This clone occurred once. At one boundary the junction diverges from the germline segment, which might be a read error. This chain's CDR3 is CAGPDIQKTQYF. The DNA for the CDR3 is TGTGCCGGACCGGACATCCAAAAGACCCAGTACTTC. V usage is TRBV6-4 and J usage is TRBJ2-5; D may be TRBD1 (5 bases). This CDR3 is built from 12 residues. The V gene's germline CDR1 is MRHNA and CDR2 SNTAGT.

The rearrangement links TRBV30 to TRBJ1-1; D might be TRBD1 (6 bases). CDR3 length: 15 amino acids. Trimming shortened V by 2 bases and J by 2 bases, and 15 bases separated the two germline ends. Germline V CDR1 and CDR2: GTSNPN, SVGIG (reference sequence). The CDR3 DNA follows: TGTGCCTGGAGTTTGGGGGCCGGGATCAACACTGAAGCTTTCTTT. Translation: CAWSLGAGINTEAFF.

The V gene is TRBV7-2, the J gene TRBJ2-7; 8 nucleotides align to TRBD1. V shed 5 bases and J 2 bases; nucleotides not matched to a gene: 5. CDR1 and CDR2 from the germline V gene are SGHTA and FQGNSA. CDR3 size: 14 residues. The DNA for the CDR3 is TGTGCCAGCAGCGTACCAGGGGGCACCTACGAGCAGTACTTC. Its protein product is CASSVPGGTYEQYF.

V is TRBV4-3 and J is TRBJ1-6; D remains unclear. From germline, CDR1 is LGHNA and CDR2 YSLEER. Trimming stripped 3 bases from V and 0 bases from J, with 3 bases between. The CDR3 spans 14 residues. CDR3 loop: CASSQSSYNSPLHF. CDR3 DNA sequence: TGCGCCAGCAGCCAGAGCTCCTATAATTCACCCCTCCACTTT.

The gene calls are TRBV12-5 and TRBJ1-1; unclear D gene. Germline CDR1 reads LGHNT; CDR2 reads FRNRAP. This CDR3 spans 12 amino acids. Trimming took off 1 base at V and 13 bases at J, with 13 bases between the two ends. The CDR3, as DNA: TGTGCTAGTGGTTTGGGGCAGACTGCAGTTTTCTTT. Its protein product is CASGLGQTAVFF. Full variable domain (rest looked up from reference TRBV12-5 and TRBJ1-1): DARVTQTPRHKVTEMGQEVTMRCQPILGHNTVFWYRQTMMQGLELLAYFRNRAPLDDSGMPKDRFSAEMPDATLATLKIQPSEPRDSAVYFCASGLGQTAVFFGQGTRLTVV.

The genes are TRBV7-6 and TRBJ2-7, with 8 bases matching TRBD2. The CDR3 length is 14 residues. Germline CDR1 reads SGHVS; CDR2 reads FNYEAQ. V shed 4 bases and J 0 bases; nucleotides not matched to a gene: 2. The CDR3 coding sequence is TGTGCCAGCAGCTCAAGCGGGAGCTCCTACGAGCAGTACTTC. This codes for CASSSSGSSYEQYF.

The rearrangement joins TRBV27 to TRBJ1-2; no reliable D call. The CDR3 runs to 11 residues. Trimming pared 10 bases from V and 3 bases from J, leaving 9 bases between. CDR1 and CDR2 from the germline V gene are MNHEY and SMNVEV (reference sequence). CDR3 DNA sequence: TGTGCCACCGGGAGGGACTATGGCTACACCTTC. Translated: CATGRDYGYTF.

This chain links TRBV10-3 with TRBJ1-5; TRBD1 is a possible D gene (6 bases). The CDR3 runs 14 residues. Trimming removed 10 bases at V and 1 base at J, with 14 bases between. CDR1 and CDR2 (germline): ENHRY, SYGVKD. The CDR3 reads CATRQAASNQPQHF. The DNA for the CDR3 is TGTGCCACCCGACAGGCGGCGAGCAATCAGCCCCAGCATTTT.

The rearrangement joins TRBV24-1 to TRBJ2-3, with 8 bases fitting TRBD1. The J segment lost 1 base and the V segment lost 1 base, leaving 3 bases of the junction unmatched. The V gene's germline CDR1 is KGHDR and CDR2 SFDVKD. The CDR3 runs 16 residues. The CDR3 nucleotides read TGTGCCACCAGTGATTTCGCGGGACAGGGCACAGATACGCAGTATTTT. Its protein product is CATSDFAGQGTDTQYF.

This clone was seen only once. The V gene is TRBV1, the J gene TRBJ1-2; the table names TRBD1, a call not compared with the DNA. TRBV1 corresponds to a pseudogene. There are 13 residues in the CDR3. The chain's CDR3 is CTSSQDIRGGYTF. The CDR3 nucleotides read TGCACCAGCAGCCAAGATATTAGGGGTGGCTACACCTTC.

The rearrangement uses TRBV6-5 and TRBJ1-5, with D possibly matching TRBD1 (5 bases). Between the trimmed V and J ends, which lost 0 bases and 1 base, there was a span of 10 bases. CDR1 is MNHEY and CDR2 is SVGAGI in the germline V gene. The CDR3 consists of 16 residues. CDR3 sequence: CASSYSSQGSNQPQHF. The DNA of the CDR3 is TGTGCCAGCAGTTACTCGTCCCAGGGAAGCAATCAGCCCCAGCATTTT.

This chain joins TRBV7-9 and TRBJ2-5; TRBD2 matches at 9 bases. CDR3 length: 17 residues. From germline, CDR1 is SEHNR and CDR2 FQNEAQ (reference sequence). V dropped 5 bases and J dropped 1; count of bases not matched to a gene: 11. The CDR3 nucleotides read TGTGCCAGCAGCCGTCAAGGGGAGCGGGGGGTCCAAGAGACCCAGTACTTC. This sequence encodes CASSRQGERGVQETQYF.

The V call is TRBV3-1 (or the pseudogene TRBV3-2), the J call TRBJ1-1; 10 bases fit TRBD1. The junction had 16 bases not matched to a gene; V was cut back by 10 bases and J by 2 bases. Germline CDR1 is LGHDT and CDR2 is YNNKEL (reference sequence). The CDR3 is 17 amino acids. Written as DNA, the CDR3 is TGTGCCACCTCCGGATCGACAGGGGGCCTCATAAACACTGAAGCTTTCTTT. Translated, it gives CATSGSTGGLINTEAFF.

The V gene is TRBV19, the J gene TRBJ1-1; TRBD1 agrees at 9 bases. This CDR3 is 19 amino acids long. Looked up from germline, CDR1 is LNHDA and CDR2 is SQIVND (reference sequence). J was trimmed by 10 bases and V by 3 bases; bases with no gene match: 24. For the CDR3, the DNA is TGTGCCAGTAGTATTCTATCTAAGGACAGGGGACAACCTAAAGAGGCAGCTTTCTTT. Its protein is CASSILSKDRGQPKEAAFF.